The clone carrying this T cell receptor (beta chain) was recorded many times. Germline lookup yields CDR1 SGHNT and CDR2 YENEEA. The CDR3 loop spans 14 amino acids. Trimming cost V 6 bases and J 6 bases, with 17 bases left between them. This sample stems from a study of T cells in Graves' hyperthyroidism and ophthalmopathy. RNA transcripts yielded amplified TCR beta CDR3 regions. RT-PCR in the first round (using the HTBI primer set) targeted the TCR CDR3. TCRdb re-derived calls from the multiplex PCR reads in MiXCR, one entry per CDR3 protein. The table records about 600,000 distinct CDR3 sequences, about 14% of them present only once. Lactation, pregnancy, other autoimmune disease or uncontrolled infection excluded patients. Each diagnosis drew on symptoms, thyroxine, TRAb, thyroid ultrasound and orbital computed tomography findings.

Sequencing was done on a sample of blood. The chain has TRBV11-3 and TRBJ1-1; weak D call: TRBD1 (6 bases). This sequence was found in a woman in her fifties or sixties with Graves' ophthalmopathy. The CDR3 DNA reads as TGTGCCAGCAGACGTACAGGGAGGTTCGCTGAAGCTTTCTTT. Translation gives CASRRTGRFAEAFF.